The 25 T cell receptor beta chains below were found in one sample sequenced in a study of OX40 agonist ivuxolimab in advanced cancers. The method was immunoSEQ multiplex PCR; TCRdb's version includes in-frame clones alone and lacks a portion of them. This sample has about 96,000 clones, with less than 95% found just once. Sequencing used CD4+ or CD8+ T cells sorted from blood, obtained in a trial of the OX40 agonist ivuxolimab. These receptor sequences come from an adult with an advanced solid tumor such as melanoma, head and neck, liver or kidney cancer.

The V gene is TRBV7-9, the J gene TRBJ2-1; D is unresolved. V lost 4 bases, J lost 9 bases, and 22 bases lay in between. This CDR3 region has 16 residues. The germline V gene has CDR1 SEHNR and CDR2 FQNEAQ (reference sequence). The CDR3 nucleotides read TGTGCCAGCAGCTACGTCGACTTCGCACTAACGGGTGAGCAGTTCTTC. Translation gives CASSYVDFALTGEQFF.

This clone showed up just once. The chain links TRBV9 to TRBJ2-1; TRBD1 aligns across 11 bases. Germline lookup yields CDR1 SGDLS and CDR2 YYNGEE. V was clipped by 0 bases and J by 5 bases; unmatched bases: 10. The CDR3 length is 18 residues. As DNA, the CDR3 is TGTGCCAGCAGCGTAGCAGGACAGGGGGCGATCAGCGACAATGAGCAGTTCTTC. This translates into CASSVAGQGAISDNEQFF.

The chain couples TRBV28 to TRBJ2-5, with TRBD2 matching over 12 bases. CDR3 length equals 15 residues. The V segment lost 4 bases and the J segment 5 bases; nucleotides outside the gene matches: 5. Germline-derived CDR1 and CDR2 are MDHEN and SYDVKM. Here the CDR3 DNA reads TGTGCCAGCAGTTCTCTAGCGGGGGGGCGGGAGACCCAGTACTTC. Amino acid sequence: CASSSLAGGRETQYF.

The chain is built from TRBV28 and TRBJ2-1; 9 bases are a match to TRBD2. The CDR3 extends over 17 amino acids. Germline CDR1 and CDR2: MDHEN and SYDVKM. V was pared by 5 bases and J by 8 bases, with 16 bases of the junction left unmatched. The CDR3 here is CASSAMGGGRASDEQFF. CDR3 nucleotide sequence: TGTGCCAGCAGTGCCATGGGGGGCGGGAGGGCCTCGGATGAGCAGTTCTTC.

This sequence joins TRBV2 and TRBJ2-5, with TRBD2 matching 13 bases. Judging by the DNA end, TRBJ2-7 fits better; the J call may be wrong. The CDR3 contains 15 residues. Germline CDR1 is SNHLY and CDR2 is FYNNEI. The CDR3, as DNA: TGTGCCAGCAGTGAAAGGACTAGCGGGAGCGGCGAGCAGTACTTC. This gives the protein CASSERTSGSGEQYF.

This clone was recorded only once. The chain has TRBV7-9 and TRBJ2-3; 11 bases map to TRBD2. Per the germline V gene, CDR1 is SEHNR and CDR2 is FQNEAQ (reference sequence). The ends lost 5 bases at V and 9 bases at J; junction bases unmatched: 10. This CDR3 is 15 amino acids long. The CDR3 coding sequence is TGTGCCAGCAGCGCACGGACTAGCGGGTCTAGGACGCAGTATTTT. This sequence encodes CASSARTSGSRTQYF.

This chain connects TRBV5-1 to TRBJ2-2; D remains unclear. CDR3 length: 13 amino acids. Per germline, CDR1 SGHRS and CDR2 YFSETQ. The ends were cut back, 0 bases at V and 2 bases at J, with 2 bases in the middle. CDR3 amino acids: CASSLDNTGELFF. CDR3 bases: TGCGCCAGCAGCTTGGACAACACCGGGGAGCTGTTTTTT.

V is TRBV7-9 and J is TRBJ2-7, with D possibly being TRBD1 (5 bases). The CDR3 has 13 amino acids. Germline values: CDR1 SEHNR, CDR2 FQNEAQ (reference sequence). Deletions cut 7 bases from V and 2 bases from J, with 12 bases between. The CDR3 reads CASNIAGPYEQYF. DNA for the CDR3: TGTGCCAGCAATATCGCAGGGCCCTACGAGCAGTACTTC.

The V and J genes are TRBV7-2 and TRBJ2-5; 8 positions match TRBD2. With 5 bases clipped from V and 5 bases from J, the junction kept 10 bases outside the gene matches. The CDR3 covers 15 residues. CDR1 and CDR2 from the germline V gene are SGHTA and FQGNSA. The chain's CDR3 is CASSISGSGEETQYF. In DNA, the CDR3 is TGTGCCAGCAGCATAAGCGGGAGCGGAGAGGAGACCCAGTACTTC.

The chain joins TRBV7-9 to TRBJ1-2, with no clear D. From germline, CDR1 is SEHNR and CDR2 FQNEAQ (reference sequence). The CDR3 loop spans 14 amino acids. Trimming took off 1 base at V and 0 bases at J, with 6 bases between the two ends. The CDR3 protein is CASSLVQANYGYTF. CDR3 in DNA: TGTGCCAGCAGCTTAGTTCAGGCTAACTATGGCTACACCTTC.

This chain joins TRBV7-9 and TRBJ1-1; 11 bases line up with TRBD1. Looked up from germline, CDR1 is SEHNR and CDR2 is FQNEAQ (reference sequence). The CDR3 is made up of 16 amino acids. J gave up 5 bases and V 5 bases, and 10 bases lay outside the gene matches. Here the CDR3 reads CASSPDRGLLVTEAFF. CDR3 nucleotides: TGTGCCAGCAGCCCGGACAGGGGGCTATTAGTAACTGAAGCTTTCTTT.

The count of this clone is one. V is TRBV11-2 and J is TRBJ2-3; 7 positions match TRBD2. V shed 5 bases and J 2 bases; nucleotides not matched to a gene: 10. Per germline, CDR1 SGHAT and CDR2 FQNNGV. CDR3 size: 16 residues. CDR3 nucleotide sequence: TGTGCCAGCAGCCCGAGAACTAGCGCCGACACAGATACGCAGTATTTT. Translating gives CASSPRTSADTDTQYF. Together with reference TRBV11-2 and TRBJ2-3, the CDR3 gives the full variable domain: EAGVAQSPRYKIIEKRQSVAFWCNPISGHATLYWYQQILGQGPKLLIQFQNNGVVDDSQLPKDRFSAERLKGVDSTLKIQPAKLEDSAVYLCASSPRTSADTDTQYFGPGTRLTVL.

The chain has TRBV4-2 and TRBJ2-3, with 8 bases that match TRBD2. V was clipped by 8 bases and J by 0 bases; unmatched bases: 7. The CDR3 covers 15 residues. Germline V gives CDR1 LGHNA, CDR2 YNFKEQ. CDR3 nucleotides: TGTGCCAGCCGTGCAGCGGGAGTGAGCACAGATACGCAGTATTTT. Amino acid sequence: CASRAAGVSTDTQYF.

This sequence joins TRBV10-3 and TRBJ2-1, with 10 nucleotides matching TRBD2. The germline V gene encodes CDR1 ENHRY and CDR2 SYGVKD. V dropped 11 bases and J dropped 6; count of bases not matched to a gene: 19. This CDR3 comprises 17 residues. The CDR3 sequence: CAAKSASGSRVGNEQFF. DNA of the CDR3: TGTGCCGCCAAATCGGCTAGCGGGAGTAGAGTAGGCAATGAGCAGTTCTTC.

Written as DNA, the CDR3 is TGTGCCAGCGCCCGCCTAGCCTACGAGCAGTACTTC. Amino acid sequence: CASARLAYEQYF. The chain has TRBV6-6 and TRBJ2-7; unclear D gene. The germline gives CDR1 MNHNY, CDR2 SVGAGI (reference sequence). V was clipped by 8 bases and J by 2 bases, with 10 bases between them. The CDR3 loop spans 12 amino acids.

This chain joins TRBV5-1 and TRBJ2-5, with D possibly being TRBD1 (6 bases). CDR1 and CDR2 (germline): SGHRS, YFSETQ. CDR3 length: 14 residues. Trimming shortened V by 5 bases and J by 5 bases, and 16 bases separated the two germline ends. The CDR3 DNA reads TGCGCCAGCAGTCAAACAGGGTTAAGGGAGACCCAGTACTTC. It translates to CASSQTGLRETQYF.

This chain links TRBV11-3 with TRBJ2-6; the D gene could be TRBD1 or TRBD2 (5 bases each). Germline values: CDR1 SGHNT, CDR2 YENEEA. The CDR3 length is 18 residues. V was pared by 0 bases and J by 4 bases, with 16 bases between. The CDR3 bases are TGTGCCAGCAGCTTAGATGTTGGAAGAGGGGCCGGGGCCAACGTCCTGACTTTC. The encoded protein is CASSLDVGRGAGANVLTF.

The chain carries TRBV11-3 and TRBJ2-5, with a tentative D call TRBD2 (6 bases). The J call may not be correct, given that the DNA end is closer to TRBJ2-7. The CDR3 runs 14 residues. Germline loops: CDR1 SGHNT, CDR2 YENEEA. CDR3 DNA: TGTGCCAGCACACTGGACCCGGGGGACTACGAGCAGTACTTC. Translated: CASTLDPGDYEQYF.

This chain uses TRBV7-2 with TRBJ2-3; no reliable D call. Germline lookup yields CDR1 SGHTA and CDR2 FQGNSA. The CDR3 spans 14 residues. V lost 6 bases and J 2 bases, leaving 12 bases between the germline ends. In DNA form, the CDR3 reads TGTGCCAGCAGGTTACACCCAGACACAGATACGCAGTATTTT. It yields the protein CASRLHPDTDTQYF.

This rearrangement joins TRBV7-2 to TRBJ1-2; D gene unclear. This CDR3 is 12 amino acids long. The germline CDR1 and CDR2 sequences are SGHTA and FQGNSA. The V end lost 1 base, the J end lost 5 bases, and 5 bases lay between the germline ends. The CDR3 loop reads CASSLGGYGYTF. The CDR3 region has the DNA TGTGCCAGCAGCTTAGGGGGTTATGGCTACACCTTC.

This clone was seen just once. J is TRBJ2-1 and V is TRBV7-2; TRBD2 matches 11 bases. The V gene's germline CDR1 is SGHTA and CDR2 FQGNSA. The junction had 3 bases not matched to a gene; V was cut back by 1 base and J by 7 bases. This CDR3 region has 15 residues. In DNA form, the CDR3 reads TGTGCCAGCAGCTTAGTCCCTAGCGGGAGGAATGAGCAGTTCTTC. Protein sequence: CASSLVPSGRNEQFF.

J is TRBJ1-1 and V is TRBV5-6; 9 bases agree with TRBD1. This CDR3 has 12 amino acids. Germline assignment: CDR1 SGHDT and CDR2 YYEEEE. The J segment lost 11 bases and the V segment lost 2 bases, leaving 4 bases of the junction unmatched. CDR3 DNA sequence: TGTGCCAGCAGCTTAGGGACAGGGAGTGCTTTCTTT. This encodes CASSLGTGSAFF.

V usage is TRBV7-9 and J usage is TRBJ2-1, with D perhaps TRBD2 (7 bases). This CDR3 has 14 amino acids. Germline lookup yields CDR1 SEHNR and CDR2 FQNEAQ (reference sequence). The CDR3 DNA is TGTGCTCTGGGGGGGCGGGAGTTCTACAATGAGCAGTTCTTC. As protein: CALGGREFYNEQFF.

The chain recombines TRBV6-6 with TRBJ2-7; TRBD1 or TRBD2 may be the D gene (5 bases each). CDR3 length: 13 amino acids. Germline V gives CDR1 MNHNY, CDR2 SVGAGI (reference sequence). V was trimmed by 4 bases and J by 7 bases, leaving 14 bases between them. The CDR3 nucleotides are TGTGCCAGCAGTTCTGGGACGGCGCGGGAGCAGTACTTC. Translating it yields CASSSGTAREQYF.

This clone was counted a few times. This chain links TRBV6-1 with TRBJ1-4, with D possibly being TRBD1 (5 bases). Per the germline V gene, CDR1 is MNHNS and CDR2 is SASEGT. The V gene lost 7 bases and the J gene lost 6 bases, with 15 bases spanning the gap. The CDR3 is 14 residues long. The CDR3 sequence: CASTPRGGYEKLFF. The CDR3, as DNA: TGTGCCAGCACCCCCCGCGGGGGGTATGAAAAACTGTTTTTT.